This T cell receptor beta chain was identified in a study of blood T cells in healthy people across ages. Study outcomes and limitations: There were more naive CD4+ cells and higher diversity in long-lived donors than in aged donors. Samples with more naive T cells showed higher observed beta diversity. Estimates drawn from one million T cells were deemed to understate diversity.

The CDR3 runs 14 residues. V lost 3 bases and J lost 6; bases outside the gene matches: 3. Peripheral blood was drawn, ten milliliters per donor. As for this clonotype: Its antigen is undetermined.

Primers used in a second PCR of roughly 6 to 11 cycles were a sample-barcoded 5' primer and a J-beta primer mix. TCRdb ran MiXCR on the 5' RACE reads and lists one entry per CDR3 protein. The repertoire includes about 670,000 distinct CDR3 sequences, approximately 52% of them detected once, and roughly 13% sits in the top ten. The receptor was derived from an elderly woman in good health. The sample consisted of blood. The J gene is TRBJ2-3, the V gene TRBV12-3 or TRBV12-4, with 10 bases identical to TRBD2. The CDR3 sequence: CASSFRAGGDTQYF. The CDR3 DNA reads TGTGCCAGCAGTTTCAGAGCGGGGGGGGATACGCAGTATTTT.